Shown below are 21 T cell receptor beta chains from a single sample sequenced in a study of CD8+CD57+ T cells in acquired aplastic anemia. CDR3 and TCR beta VDJ profiling relied on genomic DNA as the template. TCRdb re-analysed the reads in MiXCR, keeping a single row per CDR3 protein. The data hold about 160,000 distinct CDR3 sequences, with roughly 48% observed a single time. The sequenced material came from sorted CD4+, CD8+, or CD8+CD57+ T cells (not recorded which) from PBMCs. Source of these receptors: a human donor in good health.

This clonotype showed up many times. The rearrangement joins TRBV12-3 or TRBV12-4 to TRBJ1-1; 8 bases map to TRBD1. Trimming removed 6 bases from V and 4 bases from J; junction bases left unmatched: 7. The length of the CDR3 is 14 residues. DNA of the CDR3: TGTGCCAGCAGGCAGACAGGGGTTTCCACTGAAGCTTTCTTT. Residues: CASRQTGVSTEAFF.

The chain couples TRBV7-2 to TRBJ1-6; possible D gene TRBD1, 5 bases. V lost 10 bases and J lost 6, with 13 bases in between. Germline-derived CDR1 and CDR2 are SGHTA and FQGNSA. This CDR3 is built from 13 residues. The CDR3 DNA sequence: TGTGCCACCGCGGACATAAGTAATTCACCCCTCCACTTT. Translated, it gives CATADISNSPLHF.

This sequence joins TRBV5-1 and TRBJ2-7; 8 positions agree with TRBD1. With V trimmed by 3 bases and J by 6 bases, 2 bases remained unmatched. Germline V lookup: CDR1 SGHRS, CDR2 YFSETQ. The CDR3 length is 12 residues. CDR3 sequence reads: CASSWTGREQYF. CDR3 nucleotides: TGCGCCAGCAGCTGGACAGGGCGCGAGCAGTACTTC.

There are many counts of this clonotype. The chain is built from TRBV20-1 and TRBJ2-7, with 8 nucleotides matching TRBD2. The CDR3 is 15 amino acids. Germline values: CDR1 DFQATT, CDR2 SNEGSKA (reference sequence). V was pared by 0 bases and J by 1 base, with 5 bases of the junction left unmatched. In DNA form, the CDR3 reads TGCAGTGCTAGAGACGGCGGGAGGACATCCTACGAGCAGTACTTC. This gives the protein CSARDGGRTSYEQYF.

V usage is TRBV10-3 and J usage is TRBJ1-1, with 7 bases matching TRBD1. CDR1 is ENHRY, CDR2 SYGVKD, per germline. Trimming took 5 bases from V and 1 from J; bases not matched to a gene: 10. This CDR3 has 16 amino acids. CDR3: CAISQQGRWGNTEAFF. Here the CDR3 DNA reads TGTGCCATCAGTCAACAGGGGAGGTGGGGGAACACTGAAGCTTTCTTT.

This clonotype occurred many times. The chain couples TRBV19 to TRBJ1-4; no clear D. This CDR3 comprises 13 residues. Deletions cut 4 bases from V and 5 bases from J, with 8 bases between. CDR1 and CDR2 (germline): LNHDA, SQIVND (reference sequence). The CDR3 nucleotides read TGTGCCAGTAGTAACCGTCAGAATGAAAAACTGTTTTTT. This codes for CASSNRQNEKLFF.

The V and J genes are TRBV2 and TRBJ2-3; D might be TRBD2 (6 bases). The CDR3 is 12 residues long. With 10 bases removed from V and 4 bases from J, the gap between germline ends came to 12 bases. Per germline, CDR1 SNHLY and CDR2 FYNNEI. CDR3 bases: TGTGCCAACGCTAGCGTGTCAGATACGCAGTATTTT. Protein product: CANASVSDTQYF.

Comment on this clonotype: Since a much larger clone is just one base distant, this may be a read error. This chain uses TRBV12-3 or TRBV12-4 with TRBJ2-3, with 8 bases fitting TRBD2. J lost 5 bases, V lost 6 bases, and 10 bases had no gene match. This CDR3 contains 15 residues. The CDR3: CASRRGVSGKDTQYF. Written as DNA, the CDR3 is TGTGCCAGCAGGAGGGGAGTTAGCGGGAAAGATACGCAGTATTTT.

This clonotype appeared many times. The J gene is TRBJ2-1, the V gene TRBV6-1; 10 nucleotides align to TRBD2. The CDR3 contains 15 residues. The germline CDR1 and CDR2 sequences are MNHNS and SASEGT. The junction had 8 bases not matched to a gene; V was cut back by 4 bases and J by 8 bases. CDR3 sequence reads: CASSVLAGAVYEQFF. The CDR3 region has the DNA TGTGCCAGCAGTGTCCTAGCGGGAGCGGTTTATGAGCAGTTCTTC.

This clonotype appeared once. The chain joins TRBV4-1 to TRBJ1-3, with D unresolved. Looked up from germline, CDR1 is MGHRA and CDR2 is YSYEKL. The CDR3 contains 16 residues. Trimming pared 2 bases from V and 0 bases from J, leaving 11 bases between. The CDR3 spells CASSQPGRLSGNTIYF. The CDR3, as DNA: TGCGCCAGCAGCCAACCCGGCAGGCTCTCTGGAAACACCATATATTTT.

The chain is built from TRBV10-2 and TRBJ1-1; D is unresolved. Looked up from germline, CDR1 is WSHSY and CDR2 is SAAADI. The CDR3 runs to 13 residues. Deletions cut 5 bases from V and 3 bases from J, with 10 bases between. CDR3 nucleotide sequence: TGCGCCAGCAGTCCGACTGACTACACTGAAGCTTTCTTT. This codes for CASSPTDYTEAFF.

The genes are TRBV5-1 and TRBJ2-4, with 10 bases fitting TRBD1. The V segment lost 0 bases and the J segment 1 base; nucleotides outside the gene matches: 10. Germline values: CDR1 SGHRS, CDR2 YFSETQ. The CDR3 runs to 19 residues. The CDR3 protein is CASSLGPGQGPGAKNIQYF. The CDR3 DNA follows: TGCGCCAGCAGCTTGGGGCCGGGACAGGGGCCGGGGGCCAAAAACATTCAGTACTTC.

This rearrangement joins TRBV24-1 to TRBJ1-2, with D uncertain. Germline CDR1 KGHDR, CDR2 SFDVKD. Trimming cost V 5 bases and J 7 bases, with 16 bases left between them. The CDR3 contains 14 residues. The CDR3 DNA is TGTGCCACCAGTGCTACGTTATCACCCTCTGGCTACACCTTC. This sequence encodes CATSATLSPSGYTF.

This clonotype was picked up one time. A read error is possible here, since a much larger clone lies one base away. The V gene is TRBV20-1, the J gene TRBJ2-1; 8 bases align to TRBD2. The CDR3 runs 14 residues. In germline, CDR1 is DFQATT, CDR2 SNEGSKA (reference sequence). With V trimmed by 6 bases and J by 4 bases, 8 bases remained unmatched. CDR3 nucleotides: TGCAGTGCCCGAAGGGCGGGGGGATACAATGAGCAGTTCTTC. This codes for CSARRAGGYNEQFF.

The chain has TRBV5-1 and TRBJ2-7, with TRBD2 matching 11 bases. Germline CDR1 and CDR2: SGHRS and YFSETQ. The CDR3 spans 16 residues. J was trimmed by 4 bases and V by 4 bases; bases with no gene match: 10. CDR3 amino acids: CASSPGNGLAGYEQYF. The DNA of the CDR3 is TGCGCCAGCAGCCCGGGGAATGGACTAGCGGGTTACGAGCAGTACTTC.

The gene calls are TRBV28 and TRBJ1-1; 7 bases are shared with TRBD1. The CDR3 has 14 residues. Germline-derived CDR1 and CDR2 are MDHEN and SYDVKM. The V and J ends lost 3 bases and 10 bases, in that order; junction bases with no gene match: 11. The CDR3 loop is CASSLGTEPRIAFF. The CDR3 DNA reads TGTGCCAGCAGTTTGGGGACAGAGCCTCGAATAGCTTTCTTT. Drawing the rest from reference TRBV28 and TRBJ1-1, the complete variable domain is DVKVTQSSRYLVKRTGEKVFLECVQDMDHENMFWYRQDPGLGLRLIYFSYDVKMKEKGDIPEGYSVSREKKERFSLILESASTNQTSMYLCASSLGTEPRIAFFGQGTRLTVV.

This clonotype was recorded at least ten times. The chain couples TRBV2 to TRBJ1-3; the D is unclear. This CDR3 region has 14 residues. V shed 7 bases and J shed 0 bases, with 10 bases lying between them. CDR1 and CDR2 (germline): SNHLY, FYNNEI. CDR3 coding DNA: TGTGCCAGCACCCAATCCCTCTCTGGAAACACCATATATTTT. Translating it yields CASTQSLSGNTIYF. Full variable domain (remainder filled in from reference TRBV2 and TRBJ1-3): EPEVTQTPSHQVTQMGQEVILRCVPISNHLYFYWYRQILGQKVEFLVSFYNNEISEKSEIFDDQFSVERPDGSNFTLKIRSTKLEDSAMYFCASTQSLSGNTIYFGEGSWLTVV.

There are a few counts of this clonotype. The V call is TRBV6-1, the J call TRBJ1-4, with 10 nucleotides matching TRBD1. There are 14 residues in the CDR3. J was trimmed by 7 bases and V by 6 bases; bases with no gene match: 5. Looked up from germline, CDR1 is MNHNS and CDR2 is SASEGT. The CDR3 loop is CASRGTGAGEKLFF. CDR3 in DNA: TGTGCCAGCAGAGGGACAGGGGCGGGTGAAAAACTGTTTTTT.

In its sample, this clonotype was seen many times. The genes are TRBV12-3 or TRBV12-4 and TRBJ2-5; TRBD1 matches at 8 bases. The CDR3 has 15 residues. Trimming removed 4 bases from V and 1 base from J; junction bases left unmatched: 5. The CDR3: CASSSQTGVQETQYF. CDR3 in DNA: TGTGCCAGCAGTTCCCAGACAGGGGTCCAAGAGACCCAGTACTTC.

The chain employs TRBV29-1 and TRBJ2-7, with D perhaps matching TRBD1 (5 bases). CDR3 length: 14 residues. The V and J ends lost 7 bases and 2 bases respectively, with 18 bases between them. Germline-derived CDR1 and CDR2 are SQVTM and ANQGSEA. The CDR3 DNA reads as TGCAGCGCGTTAGGGGATGGTTTCACCTACGAGCAGTACTTC. This translates into CSALGDGFTYEQYF.

Comments on this clonotype: A read error is possible here, since a much larger clone lies one base away. This chain joins TRBV5-1 and TRBJ1-5, with 7 bases aligning to TRBD1. Germline assignment: CDR1 SGHRS and CDR2 YFSETQ. The CDR3 totals 15 residues. V was clipped by 1 base and J by 9 bases; unmatched bases: 10. The CDR3 is CASSLSGGGYLPQHF. The CDR3 DNA reads as TGCGCCAGCAGCTTGTCAGGGGGGGGTTATCTGCCCCAGCATTTT.